Reported below is one T cell receptor (beta chain). What it recognizes is unknown. The sample comes from a study of monozygotic twins with inflammatory bowel disease. Findings of the study overall: Healthy twins shared more clonotypes with others than IBD patients, most markedly active ones. Differing immunosuppressive treatments may have added variability to patient repertoires. There was no way to distinguish the different T cell subtypes.

TCRdb processed the 5' RACE reads again and assigns one entry to each CDR3 protein, with no DNA. Seen in this sample are nearly 450,000 distinct CDR3 sequences; the ten most common clones hold more than 2%. CDR3 size: 14 residues. The TCR comes from a human donor with ulcerative colitis or Crohn's disease, or a healthy co-twin of an affected twin (not recorded which). Sample: blood. The chain joins TRBV12-3 or TRBV12-4 to TRBJ2-7; TCRdb returns TRBD1, unconfirmable since there is no DNA. The chain's CDR3 is CASSFRAPYHEQYF.